The TCR beta chain described here comes from a study of blood T cell repertoires in COVID-19. Overall study: Italy, Spain and the United States were the sources of the convalescent and acute COVID-19 samples. T cells, B-cell-depleted T cells, or PBMCs supplied cDNA or gDNA.

The data were produced by immunoSEQ multiplex PCR, yet TCRdb's version contains in-frame clones alone and is incomplete. The sample holds roughly 450,000 clones, about nine tenths seen once. This CDR3 is built from 15 residues. The germline gives CDR1 SGHTS, CDR2 YDEGEE. The junction had 3 bases not matched to a gene; V was cut back by 4 bases and J by 0 bases. Enrollees, about 18 to 95 years old, lived in 24 US areas. In Cohort 3, a recovered donor had either two negative PCRs, clearance, or symptom resolution. Sequenced: PBMCs or T cells enriched from blood (not recorded which). The rearrangement uses TRBV5-8 and TRBJ2-1; 8 bases agree with TRBD1. The receptor's source is a man younger than 35 who had recovered from COVID-19. The chain's CDR3 is CASSRQGSSYNEQFF. In DNA, the CDR3 is TGTGCCAGCAGCCGACAGGGGAGCTCCTACAATGAGCAGTTCTTC.